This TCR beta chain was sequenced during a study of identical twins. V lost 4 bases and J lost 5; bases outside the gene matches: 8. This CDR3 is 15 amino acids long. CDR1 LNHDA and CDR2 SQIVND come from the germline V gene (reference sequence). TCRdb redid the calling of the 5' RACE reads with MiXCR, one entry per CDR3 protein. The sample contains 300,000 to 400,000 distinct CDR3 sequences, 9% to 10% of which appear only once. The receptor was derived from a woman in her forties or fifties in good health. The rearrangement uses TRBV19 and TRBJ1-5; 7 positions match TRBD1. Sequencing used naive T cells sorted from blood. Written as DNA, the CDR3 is TGTGCCAGTAGTACTTACACAGGGGTAGATCAGCCCCAGCATTTT. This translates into CASSTYTGVDQPQHF.